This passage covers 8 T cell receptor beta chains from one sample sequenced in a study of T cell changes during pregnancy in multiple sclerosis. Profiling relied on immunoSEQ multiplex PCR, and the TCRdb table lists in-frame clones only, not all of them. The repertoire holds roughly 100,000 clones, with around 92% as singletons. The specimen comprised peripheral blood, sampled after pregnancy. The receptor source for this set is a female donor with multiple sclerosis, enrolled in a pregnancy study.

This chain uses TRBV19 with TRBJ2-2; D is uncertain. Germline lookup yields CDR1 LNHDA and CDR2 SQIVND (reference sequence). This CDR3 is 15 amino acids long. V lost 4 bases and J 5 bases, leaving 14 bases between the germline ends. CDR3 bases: TGTGCCAGTAGTACATTGACATTGCCAACCGGGGAGCTGTTTTTT. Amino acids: CASSTLTLPTGELFF.

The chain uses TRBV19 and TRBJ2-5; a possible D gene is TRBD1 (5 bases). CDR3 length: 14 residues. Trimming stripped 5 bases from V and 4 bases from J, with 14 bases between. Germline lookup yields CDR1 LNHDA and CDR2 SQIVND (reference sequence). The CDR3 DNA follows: TGTGCCAGTAGTCGTGCTAAGGGGCGAGAGACCCAGTACTTC. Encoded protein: CASSRAKGRETQYF.

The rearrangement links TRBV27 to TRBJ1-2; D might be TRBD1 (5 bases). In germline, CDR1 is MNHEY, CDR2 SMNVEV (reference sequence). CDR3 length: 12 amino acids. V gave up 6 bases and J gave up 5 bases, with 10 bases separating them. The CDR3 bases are TGTGCCAGCAGGGACACTCCGTATGGCTACACCTTC. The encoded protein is CASRDTPYGYTF.

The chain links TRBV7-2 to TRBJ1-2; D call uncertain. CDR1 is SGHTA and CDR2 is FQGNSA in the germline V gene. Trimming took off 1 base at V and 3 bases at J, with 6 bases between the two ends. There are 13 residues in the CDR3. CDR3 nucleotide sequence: TGTGCCAGCAGCTTAGTGGGAGACTATGGCTACACCTTC. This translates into CASSLVGDYGYTF.

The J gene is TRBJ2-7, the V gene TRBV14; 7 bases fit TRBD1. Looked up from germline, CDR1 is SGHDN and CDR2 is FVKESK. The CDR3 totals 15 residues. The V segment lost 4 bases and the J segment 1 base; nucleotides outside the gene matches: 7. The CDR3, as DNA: TGTGCCAGCAGCCCTCAGGGGGTATCTTCCTACGAGCAGTACTTC. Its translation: CASSPQGVSSYEQYF.

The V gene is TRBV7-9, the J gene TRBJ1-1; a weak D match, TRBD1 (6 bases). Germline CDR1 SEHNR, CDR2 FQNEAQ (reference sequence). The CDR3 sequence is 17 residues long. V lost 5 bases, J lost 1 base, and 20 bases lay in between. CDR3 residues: CASSGNRAPGPNTEAFF. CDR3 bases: TGTGCCAGCAGCGGTAACAGGGCCCCGGGGCCGAACACTGAAGCTTTCTTT.

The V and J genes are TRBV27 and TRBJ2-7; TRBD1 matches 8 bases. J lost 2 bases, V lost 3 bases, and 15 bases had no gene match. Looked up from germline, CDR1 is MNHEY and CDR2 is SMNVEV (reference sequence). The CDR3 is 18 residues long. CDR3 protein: CASSFYTQRTGRTYEQYF. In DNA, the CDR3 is TGTGCCAGCAGTTTTTATACCCAGCGGACAGGGCGTACCTACGAGCAGTACTTC.

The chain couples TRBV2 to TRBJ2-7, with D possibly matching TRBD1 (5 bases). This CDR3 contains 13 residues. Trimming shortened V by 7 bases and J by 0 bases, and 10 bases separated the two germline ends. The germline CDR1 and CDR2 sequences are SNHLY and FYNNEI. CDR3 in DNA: TGTGCCAGCATGCGACAGAGCTCCTACGAGCAGTACTTC. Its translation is CASMRQSSYEQYF. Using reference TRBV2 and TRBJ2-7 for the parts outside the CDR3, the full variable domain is EPEVTQTPSHQVTQMGQEVILRCVPISNHLYFYWYRQILGQKVEFLVSFYNNEISEKSEIFDDQFSVERPDGSNFTLKIRSTKLEDSAMYFCASMRQSSYEQYFGPGTRLTVT.